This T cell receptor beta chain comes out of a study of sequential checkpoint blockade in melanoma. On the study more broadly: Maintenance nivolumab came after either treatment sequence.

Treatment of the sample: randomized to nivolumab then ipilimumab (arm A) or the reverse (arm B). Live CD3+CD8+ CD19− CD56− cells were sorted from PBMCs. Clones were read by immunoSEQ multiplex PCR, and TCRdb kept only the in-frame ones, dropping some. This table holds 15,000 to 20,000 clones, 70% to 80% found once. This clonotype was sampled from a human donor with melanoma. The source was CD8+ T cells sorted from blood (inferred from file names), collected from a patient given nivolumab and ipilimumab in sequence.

CDR3 sequence reads: CASSLQDSGHEQYF. The CDR3 DNA reads TGTGCCAGCAGCTTACAGGACTCCGGACACGAGCAGTACTTC. The V and J genes are TRBV7-8 and TRBJ2-7; D may be TRBD2 (5 bases). The CDR3 length is 14 residues. The V and J ends lost 2 bases and 5 bases respectively, with 13 bases between them. Germline CDR1 and CDR2: SGHVS and FQNEAQ.